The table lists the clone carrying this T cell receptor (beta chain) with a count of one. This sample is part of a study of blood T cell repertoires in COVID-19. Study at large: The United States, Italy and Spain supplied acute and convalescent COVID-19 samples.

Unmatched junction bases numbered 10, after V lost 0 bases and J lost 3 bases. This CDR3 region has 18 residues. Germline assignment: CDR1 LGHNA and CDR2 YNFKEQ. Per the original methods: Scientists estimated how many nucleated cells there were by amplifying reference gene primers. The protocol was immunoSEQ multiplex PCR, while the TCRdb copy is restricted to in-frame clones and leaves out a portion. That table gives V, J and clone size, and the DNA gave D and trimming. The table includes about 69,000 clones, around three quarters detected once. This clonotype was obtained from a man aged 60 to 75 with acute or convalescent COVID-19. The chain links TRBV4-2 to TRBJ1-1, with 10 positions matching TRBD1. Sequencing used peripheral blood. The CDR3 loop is CASSQEARGTGAYTEAFF. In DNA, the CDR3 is TGTGCCAGCAGCCAAGAGGCCCGGGGGACAGGGGCGTACACTGAAGCTTTCTTT.